This TCR beta chain was retrieved from a study of blood T cell repertoires in COVID-19. In the study overall: Samples came from the United States, Italy and Spain, spanning acute and convalescent COVID-19. The cDNA or gDNA used as material had been derived from T cells, B-cell-depleted T cells, or PBMCs.

Source study methods: Amplification from reference gene primers served as the basis for estimated nucleated cell counts. Sequencing was performed with immunoSEQ multiplex PCR; in TCRdb, only in-frame clones are kept and a portion is missing. V and J calls and clone size are those listed in that table; D and trimming were worked out from the DNA. The sample has 230,000 or so clones; around 83% are singletons. The CDR3 loop spans 16 amino acids. Germline CDR1 reads MDHEN; CDR2 reads SYDVKM. V shed 5 bases and J shed 2 bases, with 18 bases lying between them. The receptor's source is a man in his forties with active or convalescent COVID-19. The sequenced sample consisted of peripheral blood. V gene TRBV28 combines with J gene TRBJ1-2; TRBD1 might be the D (5 bases). Here the CDR3 DNA reads TGTGCCAGCAGTGTATTTGGAGCAGGGTCAAACTATGGCTACACCTTC. This codes for CASSVFGAGSNYGYTF.